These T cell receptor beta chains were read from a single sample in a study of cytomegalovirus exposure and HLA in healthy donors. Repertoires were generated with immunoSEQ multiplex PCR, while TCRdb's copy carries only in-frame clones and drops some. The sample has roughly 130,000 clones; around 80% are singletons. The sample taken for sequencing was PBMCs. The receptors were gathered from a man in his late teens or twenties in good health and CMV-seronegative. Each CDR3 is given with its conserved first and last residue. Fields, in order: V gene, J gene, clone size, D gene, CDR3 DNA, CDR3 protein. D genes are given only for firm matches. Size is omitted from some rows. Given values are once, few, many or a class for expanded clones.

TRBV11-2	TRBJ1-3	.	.	TGTGCCAGCAGCTTAGAGGCCCCCTTAATGGCGGGGGCTTCTGGAAACACCATATATTTT	CASSLEAPLMAGASGNTIYF
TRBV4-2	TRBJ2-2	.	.	TGTGCCAGCAGTCCTAATACCGCTGTGAACACCGGGGAGCTGTTTTTT	CASSPNTAVNTGELFF
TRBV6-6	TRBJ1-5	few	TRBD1	TGTGCCAGCAGTTACTCACAGGGGTCTCAGCCCCAGCATTTT	CASSYSQGSQPQHF
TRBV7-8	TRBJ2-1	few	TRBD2	TGTGCCAGCAGCTCAGACCTACTAGCGGGAGGGGTCTACAATGAGCAGTTCTTC	CASSSDLLAGGVYNEQFF
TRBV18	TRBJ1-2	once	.	TGTGCCAGCTCACCCGGACAGCAAACCTATGGCTACACCTTC	CASSPGQQTYGYTF
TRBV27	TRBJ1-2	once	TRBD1	TGTGCCAGCAGTTTAGGGACAGGAGCTAACTATGGCTACACCTTC	CASSLGTGANYGYTF
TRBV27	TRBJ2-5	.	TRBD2	TGTGCCAGCAGTGGGACTAACCAAGAGACCCAGTACTTC	CASSGTNQETQYF
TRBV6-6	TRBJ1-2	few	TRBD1	TGTGCCAGCAGTTACTCGGGCAGGGGGGTAGACTATGGCTACACCTTC	CASSYSGRGVDYGYTF
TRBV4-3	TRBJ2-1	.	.	TGCGCCAGCAGCCAAGGCGAAACCTACAATGAGCAGTTCTTC	CASSQGETYNEQFF
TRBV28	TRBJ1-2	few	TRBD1	TGTGCCAGCAGTTTAAGACAGGGTGGGGTCATGCGCTACACCTTC	CASSLRQGGVMRYTF
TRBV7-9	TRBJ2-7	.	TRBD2	TGTGCCAGCAGCCTCGGACTAGCGGTATACGAGCAGTACTTC	CASSLGLAVYEQYF
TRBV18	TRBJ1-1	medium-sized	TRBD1	TGTGCCAGCTCTGGACAGGAGACCATTGAAGCTTTCTTT	CASSGQETIEAFF
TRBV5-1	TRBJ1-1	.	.	TGCGCCAGCAGCTTGAGGTCAGGCGGGGACACTGAAGCTTTCTTT	CASSLRSGGDTEAFF
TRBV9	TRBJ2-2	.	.	TGTGCCAGCAGCGTAGGCGGGATCACCGGGGAGCTGTTTTTT	CASSVGGITGELFF
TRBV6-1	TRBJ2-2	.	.	TGTGCCAGCAGTGAACCCGGGAGGAACACCGGGGAGCTGTTTTTT	CASSEPGRNTGELFF
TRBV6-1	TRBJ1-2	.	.	TGTGCCAGCAGTGTTCAGGGCGGCTATGGCTACACCTTC	CASSVQGGYGYTF
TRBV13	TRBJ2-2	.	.	TGTGCCAGCAGCCCACAGCTCTCGAACACCGGGGAGCTGTTTTTT	CASSPQLSNTGELFF
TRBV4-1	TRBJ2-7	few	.	TGTGCCACCCGGGGCACGGGAGACCCCTACGAGCAGTACTTC	CATRGTGDPYEQYF
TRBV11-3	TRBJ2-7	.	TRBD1	TGTGCCAGCAGCTCGGGACAGTCCTACGAGCAGTACTTC	CASSSGQSYEQYF
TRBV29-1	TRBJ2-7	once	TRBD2	TGCAGCGGGTCTAGCGGCCCGGGGGAGCAGTACTTC	CSGSSGPGEQYF
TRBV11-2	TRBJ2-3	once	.	TGTGCCAGCAGCTTAATGATGGCGGGATTGGGCACAGATACGCAGTATTTT	CASSLMMAGLGTDTQYF
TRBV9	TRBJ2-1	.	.	TGTGCCAGCACCCAGGGCCCCCTTAGGGGGGGCTCCTACAATGAGCAGTTCTTC	CASTQGPLRGGSYNEQFF
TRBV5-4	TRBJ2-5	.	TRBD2	TGTGCCAGCAGCCTTGGGACTAGAGATGAGACCCAGTACTTC	CASSLGTRDETQYF
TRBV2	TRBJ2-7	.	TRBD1	TGTGCCAGCAGTGGACAGGGGTTGTACGAGCAGTACTTC	CASSGQGLYEQYF
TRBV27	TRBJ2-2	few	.	TGTGCCAGCAGTCACTCGAACACCGGGGAGCTGTTTTTT	CASSHSNTGELFF
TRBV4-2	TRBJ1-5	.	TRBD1	TGTGCCAGCAGCCCGGGACAGGGCATATATCAGCCCCAGCATTTT	CASSPGQGIYQPQHF
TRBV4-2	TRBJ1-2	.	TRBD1	TGTGCCAGCAGCCACCTAGACTTTACAGGGGACTATGGCTACACCTTC	CASSHLDFTGDYGYTF
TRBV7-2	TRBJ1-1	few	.	TGTGCCAGCAGCTTAGTCGGAGGGCTTACTGTTGCTGAAGCTTTCTTT	CASSLVGGLTVAEAFF
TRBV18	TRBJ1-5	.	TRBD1	TGTGCCAGCTCACCGGGACAGGGGGAGCCCCAGCATTTT	CASSPGQGEPQHF
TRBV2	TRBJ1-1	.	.	TGTGCCAGCAGTGTAGGGGTCTATGACACTGAAGCTTTCTTT	CASSVGVYDTEAFF
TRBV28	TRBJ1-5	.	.	TGTGCCAGCAGTTTCATCCCCCAGCCCCAGCATTTT	CASSFIPQPQHF
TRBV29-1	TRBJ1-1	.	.	TGCAGCGTTATTGACAGGCCGTGGGAAGCTTTCTTT	CSVIDRPWEAFF
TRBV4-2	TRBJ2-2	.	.	TGTGCCAGCAGCCCAATGACAGGAGAAAACACCGGGGAGCTGTTTTTT	CASSPMTGENTGELFF
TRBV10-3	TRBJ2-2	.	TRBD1	TGTGCCATCAGTGAGTCGCCAGGGGGCACCGGGGAGCTGTTTTTT	CAISESPGGTGELFF
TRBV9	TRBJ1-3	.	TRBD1	TGTGCCAGCAGCGTAGAGGACAGGGCAACTGGAAACACCATATATTTT	CASSVEDRATGNTIYF
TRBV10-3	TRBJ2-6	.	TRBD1	TGTGCCATCAGAATCCGGGACAGCGAGACCAACTCTGGGGCCAACGTCCTGACTTTC	CAIRIRDSETNSGANVLTF
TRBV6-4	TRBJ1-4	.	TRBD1	TGTGCCAGCAGGACAGGGGATATAACAACTAATGAAAAACTGTTTTTT	CASRTGDITTNEKLFF
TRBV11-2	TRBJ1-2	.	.	TGTGCCAGCAGCTTACAGGCGACTAGCTATGGCTACACCTTC	CASSLQATSYGYTF
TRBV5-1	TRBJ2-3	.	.	TGCGCCAGCAGCCAAGGGACTAGCACAGATACGCAGTATTTT	CASSQGTSTDTQYF
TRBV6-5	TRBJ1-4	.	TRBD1	TGTGCCAGCAGTTTCCAACAGGGGGTGAACGAAAAACTGTTTTTT	CASSFQQGVNEKLFF
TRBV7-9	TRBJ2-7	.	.	TGTTCCAGCAGCTTAGATCGGGGGACCTACGAGCAGTACTTC	CSSSLDRGTYEQYF
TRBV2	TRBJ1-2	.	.	TGTGCCAGCAGTTCTAACAGGGCAGACTATGGCTACACCTTC	CASSSNRADYGYTF
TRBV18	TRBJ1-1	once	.	TGTGCCAGCTCACCGGCTGTATCAGGGGTCACTGAAGCTTTCTTT	CASSPAVSGVTEAFF
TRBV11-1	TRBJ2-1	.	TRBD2	TGTGCCAGCAGCTTAAAGGGTTGGGATAGCGGGAGGGCCCGCAATGAGCAGTTCTTC	CASSLKGWDSGRARNEQFF
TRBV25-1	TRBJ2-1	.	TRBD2	TGTGCCAGCAGTGACCTCGGGACTAGCGGGAGTTTTGAGCAGTTCTTC	CASSDLGTSGSFEQFF
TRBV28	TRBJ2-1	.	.	TGTGCCAGCATCCAAGCGGCTTCCCGCTACAATGAGCAGTTCTTC	CASIQAASRYNEQFF
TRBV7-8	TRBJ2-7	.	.	TGTGCCAGCAGCCCCCGGGACACCTACGAGCAGTACTTC	CASSPRDTYEQYF
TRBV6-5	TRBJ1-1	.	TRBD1	TGTGCCACATCCGGGACAGTCGACACTGAAGCTTTCTTT	CATSGTVDTEAFF
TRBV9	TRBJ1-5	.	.	TGTGCCAGCAGCACTTGGGGAGGGATAGGTCCGCCCCAGCATTTT	CASSTWGGIGPPQHF
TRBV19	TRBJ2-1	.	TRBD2	TGTGGATGCGGGAGCAATGAGCAGTTCTTC	CGCGSNEQFF
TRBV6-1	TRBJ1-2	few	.	TGTGCCAGCAGTGAAGCGACAGGCCCTTACCCTGGCTACACCTTC	CASSEATGPYPGYTF
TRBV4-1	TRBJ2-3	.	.	TGCGCCAGCAGCCAAGAACTGCGCACAGATACGCAGTATTTT	CASSQELRTDTQYF
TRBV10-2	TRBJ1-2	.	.	TGCGCCACCTCGGAGGGAGGGACCAACTATGGCTACACCTTC	CATSEGGTNYGYTF
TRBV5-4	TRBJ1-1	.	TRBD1	TGTGCCAGCATCCCTAAGGGACAGGGCTTGAACACTGAAGCTTTCTTT	CASIPKGQGLNTEAFF
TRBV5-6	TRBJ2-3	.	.	TGTGCCAGCAGCTTGGCCTCGGGAGCGGTAGATACGCAGTATTTT	CASSLASGAVDTQYF
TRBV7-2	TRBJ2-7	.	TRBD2	TGTGCCAGCAGCTGGCAGCTAGCGGGAGGGCCCTTCGAGCAGTACTTC	CASSWQLAGGPFEQYF
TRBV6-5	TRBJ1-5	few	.	TGTGCCAGCAGTTTAAACAGGCTTGGTCAGCCCCAGCATTTT	CASSLNRLGQPQHF
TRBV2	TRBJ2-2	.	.	TGTGCCAGCCGGCTACTGGACAGGAACACCGGGGAGCTGTTTTTT	CASRLLDRNTGELFF
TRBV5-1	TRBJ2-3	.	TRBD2	TGCGCCAGCAGCTTGGCACTGGCGGGAGGTCCTAGCACAGATACGCAGTATTTT	CASSLALAGGPSTDTQYF